This TCR beta chain originates from a study of T cell responses to AZD1222 COVID-19 vaccine. Findings of the study overall: Among AZD1222 vaccinees, only six were seropositive at baseline. Possibly, clonal diversity was underestimated; donors were largely white British and included more females. Spike regions recognized by vaccine-associated CD4 TCRs spanned the protein, led by 160-218 and 743-854. Spike-specific TCR depth and breadth grew after two AZD1222 doses.

Remarks on this clone: Its matching antigen is unknown.

Produced via immunoSEQ multiplex PCR; TCRdb's table is partial and in-frame only. The sample has about 89,000 clones; around 90% are singletons. V lost 1 base to trimming and J lost 2 bases, with 9 bases between them. The CDR3 is 14 residues long. The germline gives CDR1 SEHNR, CDR2 FQNEAQ (reference sequence). The sequencing used peripheral blood, collected on day 0 of MenACWY control vaccination. The TCR sequence derives from an adult in good health. The V and J genes are TRBV7-9 and TRBJ2-7; D is ambiguous. CDR3 residues: CASSLGAPAYEQYF. The CDR3 DNA follows: TGTGCCAGCAGCTTAGGAGCGCCTGCCTACGAGCAGTACTTC.